One and the same sample provided the 30 T cell receptor beta chains below, sequenced in a study of technical replicates of blood from a few donors. Repertoires were generated with immunoSEQ multiplex PCR, while TCRdb's copy carries only in-frame clones and drops some. The sample has 66,000 or so clones, more than 95% seen once. The sample consisted of T cells isolated from PBMCs. The receptors here all came from a human donor in good health.

The gene calls are TRBV29-1 and TRBJ1-1, with a weak D call TRBD1 (5 bases). Trimming shortened V by 4 bases and J by 0 bases, and 15 bases separated the two germline ends. This CDR3 contains 15 residues. Looked up from germline, CDR1 is SQVTM and CDR2 is ANQGSEA. The CDR3 spells CSVGGLAGMNTEAFF. CDR3 nucleotide sequence: TGCAGCGTTGGGGGCCTGGCGGGGATGAACACTGAAGCTTTCTTT.

The gene calls are TRBV5-1 and TRBJ2-1; 7 bases align to TRBD1. Germline values: CDR1 SGHRS, CDR2 YFSETQ. Losses at the gene ends were 4 bases for V and 10 bases for J; bases not matched to a gene: 11. The length of the CDR3 is 14 residues. The CDR3 DNA follows: TGCGCCAGCAGCCCCCGGGACAGAAGTCGGGAGCAGTTCTTC. Residues: CASSPRDRSREQFF.

The chain recombines TRBV11-2 with TRBJ1-2, with D perhaps matching TRBD1 (5 bases). Germline CDR1 and CDR2: SGHAT and FQNNGV. V gave up 2 bases and J gave up 8 bases, with 21 bases separating them. The CDR3 is made up of 16 amino acids. The CDR3 protein is CASSLFPRTGLEGYTF. As DNA, the CDR3 is TGTGCCAGCAGCTTATTTCCTAGAACAGGCCTGGAGGGCTACACCTTC.

The V gene is TRBV4-2, the J gene TRBJ2-7, with D unresolved. The CDR3 runs to 15 residues. Between the trimmed V and J ends, which lost 0 bases and 0 bases, there was a span of 9 bases. CDR1 and CDR2 from the germline V gene are LGHNA and YNFKEQ. The CDR3, as DNA: TGTGCCAGCAGCCAAGATTATATCAGCTCCTACGAGCAGTACTTC. Residues: CASSQDYISSYEQYF.

The chain carries TRBV11-2 and TRBJ1-1, with 9 bases aligning to TRBD1. This CDR3 is built from 17 residues. Germline CDR1 SGHAT, CDR2 FQNNGV. The ends lost 2 bases at V and 3 bases at J; junction bases unmatched: 10. The CDR3 DNA is TGTGCCAGCAGCTTAAGGCGAGGGACAGGGAGGGACACTGAAGCTTTCTTT. The encoded protein is CASSLRRGTGRDTEAFF.

The gene calls are TRBV6-1 and TRBJ2-7, with TRBD1 matching over 8 bases. Germline V gene data show CDR1 as MNHNS and CDR2 as SASEGT. Trimming took 1 base from V and 0 from J; bases not matched to a gene: 2. This CDR3 spans 15 amino acids. The CDR3 spells CASSEVTGDSYEQYF. CDR3 bases: TGTGCCAGCAGTGAAGTGACAGGGGACTCCTACGAGCAGTACTTC.

This rearrangement joins TRBV4-1 to TRBJ2-3, with D maybe TRBD1 (5 bases). V dropped 2 bases and J dropped 4 bases, with 10 bases sitting between them. Germline assignment: CDR1 MGHRA and CDR2 YSYEKL. CDR3 size: 14 residues. CDR3: CASSQPQGADTQYF. The CDR3 DNA follows: TGCGCCAGCAGCCAACCCCAGGGCGCAGATACGCAGTATTTT.

The rearrangement uses TRBV5-6 and TRBJ1-1; 7 bases line up with TRBD1. Germline V gene data show CDR1 as SGHDT and CDR2 as YYEEEE. With 3 bases clipped from V and 1 base from J, the junction kept 3 bases outside the gene matches. CDR3 size: 14 residues. CDR3 amino acids: CASSWGTENTEAFF. The CDR3 DNA reads as TGTGCCAGCAGCTGGGGGACAGAGAACACTGAAGCTTTCTTT.

The V gene is TRBV5-4, the J gene TRBJ2-1; 11 positions agree with TRBD2. There are 17 residues in the CDR3. Germline V lookup: CDR1 SGHNT, CDR2 YYREEE (reference sequence). The V gene end was trimmed by 4 bases and the J gene end by 5 bases; junction bases not matched to a gene: 11. In DNA form, the CDR3 reads TGTGCCAGCAGCCCTATAGCGGGAGGGCCGCCTGACAATGAGCAGTTCTTC. This codes for CASSPIAGGPPDNEQFF.

This chain uses TRBV11-2 with TRBJ1-2; D gene uncertain. V was trimmed by 1 base and J by 0 bases, leaving 9 bases between them. Germline CDR1 and CDR2: SGHAT and FQNNGV. The CDR3 has 15 residues. CDR3 DNA sequence: TGTGCCAGCAGCTTAGGGCGGAATACTAACTATGGCTACACCTTC. Protein sequence: CASSLGRNTNYGYTF. The whole variable domain, remainder taken from reference TRBV11-2 and TRBJ1-2, is EAGVAQSPRYKIIEKRQSVAFWCNPISGHATLYWYQQILGQGPKLLIQFQNNGVVDDSQLPKDRFSAERLKGVDSTLKIQPAKLEDSAVYLCASSLGRNTNYGYTFGSGTRLTVV.

J is TRBJ2-7 and V is TRBV7-2; tentatively, D is TRBD1 (6 bases). The length of the CDR3 is 16 residues. Trimming shortened V by 4 bases and J by 5 bases, and 21 bases separated the two germline ends. From germline, CDR1 is SGHTA and CDR2 FQGNSA. CDR3 protein: CASSSITGTFYHEQYF. In nucleotides, the CDR3 is TGTGCCAGCAGCTCAATCACCGGGACATTTTATCACGAGCAGTACTTC.

The gene calls are TRBV2 and TRBJ2-7, with D uncertain. Germline CDR1 is SNHLY and CDR2 is FYNNEI. This CDR3 is 13 amino acids long. Trimming stripped 6 bases from V and 0 bases from J, with 9 bases between. The CDR3 nucleotides read TGTGCCAGCAGGGTCGTTAGCTCCTACGAGCAGTACTTC. Translation gives CASRVVSSYEQYF.

As DNA, the CDR3 is TGTGCCAGCAGCGTTCAAGCAGGCGGGACCCTAAACAATGAGCAGTTCTTC. This sequence encodes CASSVQAGGTLNNEQFF. The gene calls are TRBV9 and TRBJ2-1; a possible D gene is TRBD2 (6 bases). V lost 2 bases, J lost 5 bases, and 20 bases lay in between. Germline values: CDR1 SGDLS, CDR2 YYNGEE. This CDR3 is built from 17 residues.

V and J are TRBV9 and TRBJ2-7, with TRBD2 as a possible D gene (5 bases). CDR1 and CDR2 (germline): SGDLS, YYNGEE. Trimming removed 7 bases from V and 3 bases from J, with 14 bases in between. The CDR3 totals 13 residues. CDR3 DNA: TGTGCCAGCTCCGAGGGTCCCGGCTACGAGCAGTACTTC. Residues: CASSEGPGYEQYF.

The chain has TRBV5-1 and TRBJ2-3, with D perhaps TRBD2 (5 bases). Germline V lookup: CDR1 SGHRS, CDR2 YFSETQ. Trimming left V 1 base short and J 2 bases short, with 11 bases between. This CDR3 region has 15 residues. The CDR3 nucleotides are TGCGCCAGCAGCTTGACCGGGGTTGACACAGATACGCAGTATTTT. Translation gives CASSLTGVDTDTQYF.

The V call is TRBV4-1, the J call TRBJ2-1; TRBD2 might be the D (6 bases). V was clipped by 2 bases and J by 8 bases, with 16 bases between them. The CDR3 loop spans 15 amino acids. CDR1 and CDR2 (germline): MGHRA, YSYEKL. The CDR3 sequence: CASSQIKGLIYEQFF. The DNA of the CDR3 is TGCGCCAGCAGCCAAATAAAGGGACTCATTTATGAGCAGTTCTTC.

V usage is TRBV9 and J usage is TRBJ1-3; TRBD1 is a possible D gene (5 bases). Germline CDR1 and CDR2: SGDLS and YYNGEE. Trimming stripped 7 bases from V and 0 bases from J, with 23 bases between. The CDR3 runs to 18 residues. Here the CDR3 reads CASGRGDAPGASGNTIYF. The CDR3, as DNA: TGTGCCAGCGGGCGGGGAGACGCACCTGGGGCCTCTGGAAACACCATATATTTT.

V gene TRBV6-5 combines with J gene TRBJ2-3, with D tentatively TRBD2 (6 bases). CDR1 is MNHEY, CDR2 SVGAGI, per germline. Trimming removed 2 bases at V and 5 bases at J, with 14 bases between. The CDR3 spans 15 residues. The DNA for the CDR3 is TGTGCCAGCAGTTACGGGCGGACTAAGGGAGATACGCAGTATTTT. Its protein is CASSYGRTKGDTQYF.

The V and J genes are TRBV4-1 and TRBJ1-1; D not resolved. Germline CDR1 is MGHRA and CDR2 is YSYEKL. The CDR3 is 13 residues long. Trimming pared 0 bases from V and 8 bases from J, leaving 10 bases between. DNA for the CDR3: TGCGCCAGCAGCCAAGACCCCCATGAGGAAGCTTTCTTT. Its translation: CASSQDPHEEAFF.

This clone was seen once. The chain combines TRBV11-3 with TRBJ2-5, with 10 bases that match TRBD1. V shed 4 bases, J shed 5 bases, and the junction held 10 bases outside the gene matches. The V gene's germline CDR1 is SGHNT and CDR2 YENEEA. This CDR3 comprises 16 residues. CDR3 coding DNA: TGTGCCAGCAGCTGGGGGACAGGGGAACAACGCGAGACCCAGTACTTC. Its translation is CASSWGTGEQRETQYF.

This clone has a single count. This rearrangement joins TRBV30 to TRBJ1-4; 8 bases match TRBD1. The CDR3 contains 14 residues. Germline trimming cut 5 bases from V and 7 bases from J; bases unmatched to any gene: 9. Germline V gives CDR1 GTSNPN, CDR2 SVGIG (reference sequence). The CDR3 reads CAWDSGTGGEKLFF. In DNA form, the CDR3 reads TGTGCCTGGGATTCCGGGACAGGTGGTGAAAAACTGTTTTTT.

The genes are TRBV28 and TRBJ1-5; 9 bases match TRBD1. J gave up 5 bases and V 8 bases, and 22 bases lay outside the gene matches. Germline CDR1 is MDHEN and CDR2 is SYDVKM. There are 19 residues in the CDR3. This chain's CDR3 is CASLTRGQGRVLEDQPQHF. For the CDR3, the DNA is TGTGCCAGCCTGACCCGGGGACAGGGACGCGTACTAGAGGATCAGCCCCAGCATTTT.

CDR3 protein: CASRPTGVYTEAFF. Here the CDR3 DNA reads TGTGCCAGCAGACCTACAGGGGTTTACACTGAAGCTTTCTTT. V and J are TRBV6-5 and TRBJ1-1; TRBD1 matches 7 bases. J lost 3 bases, V lost 6 bases, and 7 bases had no gene match. Germline CDR1 and CDR2: MNHEY and SVGAGI. The CDR3 contains 14 residues.

With respect to this clone: At one boundary the junction diverges from the germline segment, which might be a read error. The chain joins TRBV20-1 to TRBJ1-5, with no clear D. Germline CDR1 and CDR2: DFQATT and SNEGSKA (reference sequence). This CDR3 contains 11 residues. This CDR3 is CSARATQAQHF. The CDR3 DNA reads as TGCAGTGCTAGAGCCACTCAGGCCCAGCATTTT.

This chain links TRBV5-1 with TRBJ2-1, with a tentative D call TRBD2 (6 bases). The germline V gene encodes CDR1 SGHRS and CDR2 YFSETQ. Deletions cut 6 bases from V and 5 bases from J, with 18 bases between. The CDR3 has 15 amino acids. The CDR3 coding sequence is TGCGCCAGCACCCCTCGAGCTAGCGAAAACAATGAGCAGTTCTTC. Residues: CASTPRASENNEQFF.

The rearrangement links TRBV5-5 to TRBJ1-5; 9 nucleotides match TRBD1. Germline CDR1 SGHKS, CDR2 YYEKEE (reference sequence). J lost 3 bases, V lost 7 bases, and 8 bases had no gene match. The CDR3 totals 15 residues. The CDR3 protein is CASFAGTGFNQPQHF. The CDR3, as DNA: TGTGCCAGCTTCGCCGGGACAGGGTTCAATCAGCCCCAGCATTTT.

The gene calls are TRBV6-6 and TRBJ2-1, with 10 bases aligning to TRBD2. J was trimmed by 5 bases and V by 2 bases; bases with no gene match: 3. From germline, CDR1 is MNHNY and CDR2 SVGAGI (reference sequence). The CDR3 is 15 amino acids. The CDR3 reads CASSYRTSGNNEQFF. CDR3 coding DNA: TGTGCCAGCAGTTACCGGACTAGCGGAAACAATGAGCAGTTCTTC.

The chain is built from TRBV7-9 and TRBJ2-7; the D is unclear. CDR1 and CDR2 (germline): SEHNR, FQNEAQ (reference sequence). This CDR3 contains 12 residues. V was trimmed by 1 base and J by 6 bases, leaving 7 bases between them. CDR3 region: CASSLVGPEQYF. DNA of the CDR3: TGTGCCAGCAGCTTAGTTGGGCCCGAGCAGTACTTC.

The rearrangement joins TRBV27 to TRBJ2-3; D perhaps matches TRBD2 (5 bases). V was cut by 2 bases and J by 0 bases, with 12 bases left in between. The CDR3 has 16 residues. Germline lookup yields CDR1 MNHEY and CDR2 SMNVEV (reference sequence). The CDR3 bases are TGTGCCAGCAGTTTAAGAGTAGCGATAAGCACAGATACGCAGTATTTT. Its translation: CASSLRVAISTDTQYF.

V usage is TRBV9 and J usage is TRBJ2-1, with 8 positions matching TRBD1. Germline CDR1 and CDR2: SGDLS and YYNGEE. Losses at the gene ends were 0 bases for V and 7 bases for J; bases not matched to a gene: 9. This CDR3 spans 16 amino acids. CDR3 residues: CASSVVSDRGLNEQFF. Written as DNA, the CDR3 is TGTGCCAGCAGCGTAGTATCTGACAGGGGCTTGAATGAGCAGTTCTTC. The full variable domain, its missing parts supplied by reference TRBV9 and TRBJ2-1, is DSGVTQTPKHLITATGQRVTLRCSPRSGDLSVYWYQQSLDQGLQFLIQYYNGEERAKGNILERFSAQQFPDLHSELNLSSLELGDSALYFCASSVVSDRGLNEQFFGPGTRLTVL.